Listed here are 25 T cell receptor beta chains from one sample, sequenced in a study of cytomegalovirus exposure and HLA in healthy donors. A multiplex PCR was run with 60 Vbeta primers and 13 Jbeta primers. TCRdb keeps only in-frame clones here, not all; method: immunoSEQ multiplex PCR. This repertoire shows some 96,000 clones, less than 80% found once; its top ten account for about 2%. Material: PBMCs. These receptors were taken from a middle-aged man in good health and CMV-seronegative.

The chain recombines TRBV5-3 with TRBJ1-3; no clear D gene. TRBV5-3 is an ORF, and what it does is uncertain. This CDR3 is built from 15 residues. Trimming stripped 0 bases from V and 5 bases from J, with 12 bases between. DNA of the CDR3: TGTGCCAGAAGCTTGGGTACAGTGCGAAGAAACACCATATATTTT. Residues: CARSLGTVRRNTIYF.

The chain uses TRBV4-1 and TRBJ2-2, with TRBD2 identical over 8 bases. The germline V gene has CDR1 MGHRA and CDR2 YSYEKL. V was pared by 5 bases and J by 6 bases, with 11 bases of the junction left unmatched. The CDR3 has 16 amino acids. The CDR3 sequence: CASSKADRAGAGELFF. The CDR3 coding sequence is TGCGCCAGCAGCAAGGCCGACCGAGCGGGAGCCGGGGAGCTGTTTTTT.

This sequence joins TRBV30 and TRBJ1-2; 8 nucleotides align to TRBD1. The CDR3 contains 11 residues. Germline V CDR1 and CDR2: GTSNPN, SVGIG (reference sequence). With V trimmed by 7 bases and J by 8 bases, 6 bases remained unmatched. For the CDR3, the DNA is TGTGCCTCCCAGGGGGCCCTAGGCTACACCTTC. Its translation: CASQGALGYTF.

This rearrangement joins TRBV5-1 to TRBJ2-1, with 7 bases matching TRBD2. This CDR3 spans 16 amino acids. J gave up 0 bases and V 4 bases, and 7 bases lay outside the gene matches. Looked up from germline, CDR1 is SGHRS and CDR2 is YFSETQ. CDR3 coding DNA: TGCGCCAGCAGCCCGGCCGGGACTAACTCCTACAATGAGCAGTTCTTC. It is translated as CASSPAGTNSYNEQFF.

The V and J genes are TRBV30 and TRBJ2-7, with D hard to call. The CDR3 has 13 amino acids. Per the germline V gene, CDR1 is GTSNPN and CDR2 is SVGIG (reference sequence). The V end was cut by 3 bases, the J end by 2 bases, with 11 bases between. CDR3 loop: CAWSVAGPYEQYF. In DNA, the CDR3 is TGTGCCTGGAGCGTGGCAGGTCCCTACGAGCAGTACTTC. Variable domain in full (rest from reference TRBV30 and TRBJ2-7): SQTIHQWPATLVQPVGSPLSLECTVEGTSNPNLYWYRQAAGRGLQLLFYSVGIGQISSEVPQNLSASRPQDRQFILSSKKLLLSDSGFYLCAWSVAGPYEQYFGPGTRLTVT.

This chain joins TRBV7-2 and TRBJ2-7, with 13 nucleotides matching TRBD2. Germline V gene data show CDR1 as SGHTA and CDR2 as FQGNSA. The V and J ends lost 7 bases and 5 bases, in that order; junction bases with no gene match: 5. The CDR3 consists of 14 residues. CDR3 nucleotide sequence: TGTGCCAGCACCAAGGGACTAGCGGGGCACGAGCAGTACTTC. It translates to CASTKGLAGHEQYF.

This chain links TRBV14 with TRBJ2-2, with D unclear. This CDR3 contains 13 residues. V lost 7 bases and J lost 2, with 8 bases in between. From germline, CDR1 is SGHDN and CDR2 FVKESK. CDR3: CASKLLNTGELFF. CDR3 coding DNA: TGTGCCAGCAAGCTACTTAACACCGGGGAGCTGTTTTTT.

CDR3 residues: CASSVGGLAEYNEQFF. CDR3 coding DNA: TGTGCCAGCAGCGTAGGGGGACTAGCGGAGTACAATGAGCAGTTCTTC. The chain recombines TRBV9 with TRBJ2-1; 11 bases align to TRBD2. Looked up from germline, CDR1 is SGDLS and CDR2 is YYNGEE. V was pared by 0 bases and J by 4 bases, with 3 bases of the junction left unmatched. The CDR3 covers 16 residues.

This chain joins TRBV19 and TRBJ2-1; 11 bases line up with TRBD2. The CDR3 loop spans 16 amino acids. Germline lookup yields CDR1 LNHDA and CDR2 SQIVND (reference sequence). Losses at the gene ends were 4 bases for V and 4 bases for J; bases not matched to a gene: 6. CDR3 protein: CASSTPGLADYNEQFF. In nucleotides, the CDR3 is TGTGCCAGTAGTACCCCGGGACTAGCGGATTACAATGAGCAGTTCTTC.

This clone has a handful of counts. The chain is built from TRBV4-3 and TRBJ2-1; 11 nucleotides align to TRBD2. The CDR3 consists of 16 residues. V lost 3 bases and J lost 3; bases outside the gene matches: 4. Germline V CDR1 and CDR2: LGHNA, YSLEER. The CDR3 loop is CASSQGGLAGYNEQFF. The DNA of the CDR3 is TGCGCCAGCAGCCAGGGAGGACTAGCGGGCTACAATGAGCAGTTCTTC.

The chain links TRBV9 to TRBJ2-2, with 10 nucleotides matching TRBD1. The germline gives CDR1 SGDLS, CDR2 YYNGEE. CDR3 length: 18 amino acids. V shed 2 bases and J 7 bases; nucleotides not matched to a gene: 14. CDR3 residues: CASSVSGTGAHWVGELFF. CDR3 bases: TGTGCCAGCAGCGTGTCCGGGACAGGGGCTCATTGGGTCGGGGAGCTGTTTTTT.

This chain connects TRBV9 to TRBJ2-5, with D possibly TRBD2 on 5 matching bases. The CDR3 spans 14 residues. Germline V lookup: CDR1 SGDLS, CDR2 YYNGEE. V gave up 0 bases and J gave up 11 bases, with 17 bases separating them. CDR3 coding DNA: TGTGCCAGCAGCGTAGACGGGCGTTCGAGGGAGCAGTACTTC. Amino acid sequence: CASSVDGRSREQYF.

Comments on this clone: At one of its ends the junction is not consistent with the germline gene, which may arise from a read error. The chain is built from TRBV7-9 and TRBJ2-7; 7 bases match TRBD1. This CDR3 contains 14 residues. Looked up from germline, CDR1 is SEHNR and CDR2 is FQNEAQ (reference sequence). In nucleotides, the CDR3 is TGTTCCAGCAGCTTTAGAGACAGGGCCTACGAGCAGTACTTC. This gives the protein CSSSFRDRAYEQYF.

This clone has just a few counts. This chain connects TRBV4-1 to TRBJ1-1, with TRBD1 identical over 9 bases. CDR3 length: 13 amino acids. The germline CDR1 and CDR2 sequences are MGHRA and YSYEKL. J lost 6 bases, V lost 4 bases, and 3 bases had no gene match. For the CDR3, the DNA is TGCGCCAGCAGCCTGGACAGGGGCCCTGAAGCTTTCTTT. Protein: CASSLDRGPEAFF.

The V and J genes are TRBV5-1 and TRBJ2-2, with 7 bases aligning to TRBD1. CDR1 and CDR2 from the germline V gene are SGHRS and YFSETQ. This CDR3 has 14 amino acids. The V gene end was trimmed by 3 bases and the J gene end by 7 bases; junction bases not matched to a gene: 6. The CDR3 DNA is TGCGCCAGCAGCTCCGGTAACAGGGGCGGGGAGCTGTTTTTT. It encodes CASSSGNRGGELFF.

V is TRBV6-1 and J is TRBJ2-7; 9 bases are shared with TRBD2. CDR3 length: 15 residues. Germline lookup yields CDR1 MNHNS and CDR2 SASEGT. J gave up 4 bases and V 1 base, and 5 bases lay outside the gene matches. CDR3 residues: CASSEGSSGVYEQYF. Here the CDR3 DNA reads TGTGCCAGCAGTGAAGGGTCTAGCGGGGTATACGAGCAGTACTTC.

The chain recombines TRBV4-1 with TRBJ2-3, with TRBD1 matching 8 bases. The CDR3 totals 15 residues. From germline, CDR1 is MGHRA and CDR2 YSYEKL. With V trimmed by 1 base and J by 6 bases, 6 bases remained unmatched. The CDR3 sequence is CASSQGQGAGDTQYF. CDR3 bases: TGCGCCAGCAGCCAAGGGCAGGGGGCTGGGGATACGCAGTATTTT.

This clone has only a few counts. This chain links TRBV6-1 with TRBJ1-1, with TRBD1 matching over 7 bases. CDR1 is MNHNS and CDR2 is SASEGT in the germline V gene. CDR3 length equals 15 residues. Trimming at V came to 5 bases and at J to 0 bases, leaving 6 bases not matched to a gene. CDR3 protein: CASSRGTAMNTEAFF. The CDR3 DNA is TGTGCCAGCAGTCGAGGGACAGCCATGAACACTGAAGCTTTCTTT.

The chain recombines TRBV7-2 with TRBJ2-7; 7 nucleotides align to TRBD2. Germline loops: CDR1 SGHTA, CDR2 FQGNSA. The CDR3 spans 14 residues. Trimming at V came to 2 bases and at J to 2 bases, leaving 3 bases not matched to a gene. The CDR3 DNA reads TGTGCCAGCAGCTTACCTAGCGGCGCCTACGAGCAGTACTTC. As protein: CASSLPSGAYEQYF.

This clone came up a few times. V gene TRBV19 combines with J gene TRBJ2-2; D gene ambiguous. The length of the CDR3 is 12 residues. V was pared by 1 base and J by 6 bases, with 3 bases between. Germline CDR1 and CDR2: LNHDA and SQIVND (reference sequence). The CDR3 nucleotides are TGTGCCAGTAGTATAGCGTCCGGGGAGCTGTTTTTT. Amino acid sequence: CASSIASGELFF.

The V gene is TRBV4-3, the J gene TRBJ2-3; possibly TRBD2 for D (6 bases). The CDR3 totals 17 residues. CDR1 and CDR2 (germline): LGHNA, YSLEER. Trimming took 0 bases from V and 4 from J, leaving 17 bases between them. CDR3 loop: CASSQDAFGGRADTQYF. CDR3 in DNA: TGCGCCAGCAGCCAAGACGCGTTTGGGGGGAGAGCAGATACGCAGTATTTT.

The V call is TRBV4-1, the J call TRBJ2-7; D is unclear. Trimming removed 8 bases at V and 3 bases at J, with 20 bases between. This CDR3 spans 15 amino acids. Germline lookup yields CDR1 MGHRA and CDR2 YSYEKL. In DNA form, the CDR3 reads TGCGCCAGCCGAGACACCTTGAGACCCGACTACGAGCAGTACTTC. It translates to CASRDTLRPDYEQYF.

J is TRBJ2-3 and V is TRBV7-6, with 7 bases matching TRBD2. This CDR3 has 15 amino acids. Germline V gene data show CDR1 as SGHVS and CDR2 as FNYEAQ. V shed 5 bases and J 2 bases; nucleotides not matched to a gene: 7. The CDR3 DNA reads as TGTGCCAGCAGCCCGCCGACTAGCCTCACAGATACGCAGTATTTT. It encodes CASSPPTSLTDTQYF.

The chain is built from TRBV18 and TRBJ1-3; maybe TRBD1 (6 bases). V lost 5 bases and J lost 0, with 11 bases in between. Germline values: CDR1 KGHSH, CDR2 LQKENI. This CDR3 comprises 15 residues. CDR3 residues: CASSSGQLSGNTIYF. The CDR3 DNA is TGTGCCAGCTCATCCGGACAGCTCTCTGGAAACACCATATATTTT.

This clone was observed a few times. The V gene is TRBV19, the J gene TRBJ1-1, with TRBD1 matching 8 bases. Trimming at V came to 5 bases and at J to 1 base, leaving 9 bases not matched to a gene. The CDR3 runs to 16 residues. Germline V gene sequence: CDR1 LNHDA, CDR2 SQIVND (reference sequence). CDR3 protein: CASSPRQGPSNTEAFF. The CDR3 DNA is TGTGCCAGTAGTCCACGACAGGGGCCGTCGAACACTGAAGCTTTCTTT.